There are many counts of the clone carrying this T cell receptor beta chain. TCRdb used MiXCR to reprocess the RACE reads, holding one entry per CDR3 protein. The table includes under 100,000 distinct CDR3 sequences, roughly 8.5% detected once. The sample comes from a study of human T cells and chemical hapten exposure. Indicated time point: pre-sensitization, week 0. Described treatment: therapeutic diphenylcyclopropenone sensitization with weekly scalp DPC. V was pared by 5 bases and J by 3 bases, with 2 bases of the junction left unmatched. The CDR3 is made up of 14 amino acids. Germline V gives CDR1 ENHRY, CDR2 SYGVKD.

The TCR comes from a man aged 35-49 years with alopecia areata. Some clones in this sample may be carry-over from other donors' samples. Sequenced material: whole blood, taken in connection with sensitization to the hapten diphenylcyclopropenone (DPC). The chain couples TRBV10-3 to TRBJ2-3; 10 bases line up with TRBD2. CDR3 residues: CAISLAGETDTQYF. CDR3 bases: TGTGCCATCAGTCTAGCGGGAGAAACAGATACGCAGTATTTT.